These T cell receptor beta chains were read from a single sample in a study of beta chain features in type 1 diabetes. Assay used: immunoSEQ multiplex PCR; TCRdb lists only in-frame clones, some missing. Among a few hundred thousand clones listed, roughly a tenth were seen once. The sequencing input was central memory CD4+ T cells from blood. These receptors came from a man aged 25 to 40 with type 1 diabetes. CDR3s include the opening cysteine and the closing phenylalanine or tryptophan. The order of the fields is D gene, J gene, clone size, V gene, CDR3 DNA, CDR3 protein. The D gene is left open where the match is weak. Clone size is stated in some rows and not others, as once, few, many or a class when expanded.

d_gene: TRBD1; j_gene: TRBJ1-4; abundance: .; v_gene: TRBV7-3; CDR3nt: TGTGCCAGCAGCCGACATCTGGGACAGACGGCTAATGAAAAACTGTTTTTT; CDR3aa: CASSRHLGQTANEKLFF
d_gene: TRBD1; j_gene: TRBJ2-1; abundance: many; v_gene: TRBV5-4; CDR3nt: TGTGCCAGCAGCTCAGGCGCCGGGACAGGGCCCCGGGGGGAGCAGTTCTTC; CDR3aa: CASSSGAGTGPRGEQFF
d_gene: TRBD2; j_gene: TRBJ2-3; abundance: .; v_gene: TRBV7-3; CDR3nt: TGTGCCAGCAGCTCCGCTAGCGGGAGCACAGATACGCAGTATTTT; CDR3aa: CASSSASGSTDTQYF
d_gene: TRBD2; j_gene: TRBJ2-1; abundance: few; v_gene: TRBV7-2; CDR3nt: TGTGCCAGCGGTCAGACTAGCGGCAGCTCCTACAATGAGCAGTTCTTC; CDR3aa: CASGQTSGSSYNEQFF
d_gene: .; j_gene: TRBJ2-1; abundance: many; v_gene: TRBV7-9; CDR3nt: TGTGCCAGCAGCTTAGGTGGCGCGAGGCGATACAATGAGCAGTTCTTC; CDR3aa: CASSLGGARRYNEQFF
d_gene: .; j_gene: TRBJ1-2; abundance: .; v_gene: TRBV29-1; CDR3nt: TGCAGCGTTGAAGAAAGGGGAGGGGCCTATGGCTACACCTTC; CDR3aa: CSVEERGGAYGYTF
d_gene: .; j_gene: TRBJ1-1; abundance: .; v_gene: TRBV28; CDR3nt: TGTGCCAGCACTCCACCCCCGGGTTCCCGGGACACTGAAGCTTTCTTT; CDR3aa: CASTPPPGSRDTEAFF
d_gene: .; j_gene: TRBJ2-3; abundance: few; v_gene: TRBV7-2; CDR3nt: TGTGCCAGCAGCTTGGACACAGATACGCAGTATTTT; CDR3aa: CASSLDTDTQYF
d_gene: .; j_gene: TRBJ2-5; abundance: .; v_gene: TRBV7-3; CDR3nt: TGTGCCAGCACCCGGGACTCAATTGTACGCCAAGAGACCCAGTACTTC; CDR3aa: CASTRDSIVRQETQYF
d_gene: .; j_gene: TRBJ1-5; abundance: few; v_gene: TRBV19; CDR3nt: TGTGCCAGCCAACAGGATGGGTATCAGCCCCAGCATTTT; CDR3aa: CASQQDGYQPQHF
d_gene: TRBD1; j_gene: TRBJ2-2; abundance: few; v_gene: TRBV2; CDR3nt: TGTGCCAGCAGTTGGACAGGGGCTACCGGGGAGCTGTTTTTT; CDR3aa: CASSWTGATGELFF
d_gene: .; j_gene: TRBJ1-5; abundance: few; v_gene: TRBV7-8; CDR3nt: TGTGCCAGCAGCCTCACGGACAATCAGCCCCAGCATTTT; CDR3aa: CASSLTDNQPQHF
d_gene: TRBD1; j_gene: TRBJ2-3; abundance: .; v_gene: TRBV7-9; CDR3nt: TGTGCCAGCAGCTTAGGGGACAGGGATGATACGCAGTATTTT; CDR3aa: CASSLGDRDDTQYF
d_gene: .; j_gene: TRBJ2-5; abundance: few; v_gene: TRBV28; CDR3nt: TGTGCCAGCAGTTTGTCCCAGGGGGGGACCCAGTACTTC; CDR3aa: CASSLSQGGTQYF
d_gene: .; j_gene: TRBJ1-2; abundance: .; v_gene: TRBV27; CDR3nt: TGTGCCAGCAGTTTATCGGGGGACATCCACTATGGCTACACCTTC; CDR3aa: CASSLSGDIHYGYTF
d_gene: .; j_gene: TRBJ2-2; abundance: .; v_gene: TRBV28; CDR3nt: TGTGCCAGCAGTGCTGATCCGAACACCGGGGAGCTGTTTTTT; CDR3aa: CASSADPNTGELFF
d_gene: .; j_gene: TRBJ1-4; abundance: few; v_gene: TRBV9; CDR3nt: TGTGCCAGCAGCGCTCAAGGGACCAGCGGTGAAAAACTGTTTTTT; CDR3aa: CASSAQGTSGEKLFF
d_gene: TRBD1; j_gene: TRBJ1-5; abundance: few; v_gene: TRBV7-9; CDR3nt: TGTGCCAGCAGCGAAGGACAGGGCAATCAGCCCCAGCATTTT; CDR3aa: CASSEGQGNQPQHF